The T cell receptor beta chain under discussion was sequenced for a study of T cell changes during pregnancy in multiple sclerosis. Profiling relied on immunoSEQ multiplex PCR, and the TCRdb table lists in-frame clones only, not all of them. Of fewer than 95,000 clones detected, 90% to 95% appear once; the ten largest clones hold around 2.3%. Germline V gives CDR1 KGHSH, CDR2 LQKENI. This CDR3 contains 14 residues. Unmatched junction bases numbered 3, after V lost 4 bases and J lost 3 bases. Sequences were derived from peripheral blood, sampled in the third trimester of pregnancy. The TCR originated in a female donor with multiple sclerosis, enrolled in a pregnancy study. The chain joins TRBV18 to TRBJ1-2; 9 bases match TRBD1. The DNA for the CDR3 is TGTGCCAGCTCACTGGACAGGGGCGACTATGGCTACACCTTC. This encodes CASSLDRGDYGYTF.